One and the same sample provided the 25 T cell receptor beta chains below, sequenced in a study of control samples from healthy donors and cancer patients. Sequencing used immunoSEQ multiplex PCR; TCRdb keeps in-frame clones, though not all of them. The sample has roughly 88,000 clones; more than 85% are singletons. The sequenced sample was blood. Receptors were obtained from a man aged 18 to 29 in good health.

CDR3 DNA sequence: TGTGCCAGCAGCCACGGGACACTTAATTCACCCCTCCACTTT. Its translation: CASSHGTLNSPLHF. The chain has TRBV7-9 and TRBJ1-6; D is perhaps TRBD1 (6 bases). Germline values: CDR1 SEHNR, CDR2 FQNEAQ (reference sequence). V was trimmed by 5 bases and J by 6 bases, leaving 11 bases between them. The length of the CDR3 is 14 residues.

The V and J genes are TRBV27 and TRBJ1-6, with 11 nucleotides matching TRBD1. Germline V lookup: CDR1 MNHEY, CDR2 SMNVEV (reference sequence). The CDR3 consists of 15 residues. After removal of 10 bases from V and 10 bases from J, the junction contained 12 bases not matched to a gene. In nucleotides, the CDR3 is TGTGCCACCGCTTTCACGGGACAGGGGGTCTCACCCCTCCACTTT. Protein product: CATAFTGQGVSPLHF.

The chain joins TRBV11-2 to TRBJ1-1; 9 bases fit TRBD1. This CDR3 has 12 residues. CDR1 and CDR2 from the germline V gene are SGHAT and FQNNGV. Losses at the gene ends were 6 bases for V and 8 bases for J; bases not matched to a gene: 4. The CDR3 DNA reads as TGTGCCAGCAGTCGGGACAGGGAGGAAGCTTTCTTT. It yields the protein CASSRDREEAFF.

The rearrangement links TRBV19 to TRBJ1-4; D is uncertain. The CDR3 spans 13 residues. CDR1 and CDR2 (germline): LNHDA, SQIVND (reference sequence). V shed 6 bases and J shed 6 bases, with 11 bases lying between them. The CDR3 spells CASSPGPYEKLFF. The CDR3 coding sequence is TGTGCCAGTAGCCCCGGTCCCTATGAAAAACTGTTTTTT.

The V gene is TRBV10-2, the J gene TRBJ1-6, with a tentative D call TRBD1 (5 bases). The CDR3 is 12 amino acids. The V gene lost 8 bases and the J gene lost 7 bases, with 9 bases spanning the gap. In germline, CDR1 is WSHSY, CDR2 SAAADI. The CDR3 nucleotides are TGCGCCAGCGGGGCGGGGAATTCACCCCTCCACTTT. It is translated as CASGAGNSPLHF.

This clone has just one count. The V and J genes are TRBV6-4 and TRBJ1-1; tentatively, D is TRBD1 (5 bases). The V end was cut by 2 bases, the J end by 1 base, with 8 bases between. The CDR3 contains 14 residues. The germline CDR1 and CDR2 sequences are MRHNA and SNTAGT. The DNA of the CDR3 is TGTGCCAGCAGTGACGGAGGGGAGAACACTGAAGCTTTCTTT. Translated, it gives CASSDGGENTEAFF.

The chain has TRBV5-6 and TRBJ2-3, with unresolved D. CDR3 length equals 13 residues. V lost 3 bases to trimming and J lost 6 bases, with 11 bases between them. Germline CDR1 SGHDT, CDR2 YYEEEE. CDR3 sequence reads: CASSSFPVDTQYF. The CDR3 DNA sequence: TGTGCCAGCAGCTCGTTCCCGGTGGATACGCAGTATTTT.

The CDR3 loop is CASSTGTGAGETQYF. For the CDR3, the DNA is TGTGCCAGCAGCACCGGGACAGGGGCGGGGGAGACCCAGTACTTC. The chain employs TRBV7-7 and TRBJ2-5; 10 bases map to TRBD1. The V segment lost 5 bases and the J segment 5 bases; nucleotides outside the gene matches: 8. CDR1 is SSHAT, CDR2 FNYEAQ, per germline (reference sequence). CDR3 size: 15 residues.

A single count supports this clone. The J gene is TRBJ2-2, the V gene TRBV4-1; D is undetermined. This CDR3 has 13 residues. The V and J ends lost 1 base and 1 base respectively, with 1 base between them. Germline V CDR1 and CDR2: MGHRA, YSYEKL. The CDR3 coding sequence is TGCGCCAGCAGCCAAGGGAACACCGGGGAGCTGTTTTTT. This gives the protein CASSQGNTGELFF.

As DNA, the CDR3 is TGTGCCAGCAGTTTTGGGACAGGAAGTATAGGGCAGCCCCAGCATTTT. This codes for CASSFGTGSIGQPQHF. The rearrangement links TRBV6-6 to TRBJ1-5, with 8 bases fitting TRBD1. CDR1 MNHNY and CDR2 SVGAGI come from the germline V gene (reference sequence). V shed 4 bases and J 7 bases; nucleotides not matched to a gene: 12. The CDR3 has 16 residues.

The chain links TRBV3-1 (or the pseudogene TRBV3-2) to TRBJ2-3; tentative D call: TRBD1 (5 bases). The germline V gene has CDR1 LGHDT and CDR2 YNNKEL (reference sequence). The germline V and J ends were trimmed by 9 bases and 6 bases, with 16 bases remaining between them. The CDR3 is 13 amino acids. This CDR3 reads CASSFQGRDTQYF. The CDR3 DNA is TGTGCCAGTTCATTTCAGGGCCGGGATACGCAGTATTTT.

This clone came up once. The rearrangement joins TRBV7-9 to TRBJ1-2; 8 bases match TRBD1. The CDR3 consists of 13 residues. The junction had 7 bases not matched to a gene; V was cut back by 5 bases and J by 8 bases. The germline V gene has CDR1 SEHNR and CDR2 FQNEAQ (reference sequence). This chain's CDR3 is CASSPGQGHGYTF. CDR3 DNA sequence: TGTGCCAGCAGCCCAGGACAGGGACACGGCTACACCTTC.

The rearrangement uses TRBV9 and TRBJ2-7; D uncertain. This CDR3 region has 14 residues. Germline assignment: CDR1 SGDLS and CDR2 YYNGEE. V dropped 1 base and J dropped 5 bases, with 13 bases sitting between them. DNA for the CDR3: TGTGCCAGCAGCGTATCCACTGCATCCCACGAGCAGTACTTC. Translation: CASSVSTASHEQYF. The whole variable domain, remainder taken from reference TRBV9 and TRBJ2-7, is DSGVTQTPKHLITATGQRVTLRCSPRSGDLSVYWYQQSLDQGLQFLIQYYNGEERAKGNILERFSAQQFPDLHSELNLSSLELGDSALYFCASSVSTASHEQYFGPGTRLTVT.

This chain's CDR3 is CASSLSASWGYTF. The CDR3, as DNA: TGTGCCAGCAGTTTATCCGCCTCCTGGGGCTACACCTTC. The V call is TRBV27, the J call TRBJ1-2; D not certain. The CDR3 loop spans 13 amino acids. Looked up from germline, CDR1 is MNHEY and CDR2 is SMNVEV (reference sequence). V gave up 0 bases and J gave up 8 bases, with 10 bases separating them.

This clone was detected only once. The J gene is TRBJ1-3, the V gene TRBV2; D not resolved. The CDR3 sequence is 16 residues long. V gave up 8 bases and J gave up 0 bases, with 17 bases separating them. Per germline, CDR1 SNHLY and CDR2 FYNNEI. The CDR3 loop reads CASRTPSMSSGNTIYF. The CDR3 DNA is TGTGCCAGCCGGACCCCATCGATGTCCTCTGGAAACACCATATATTTT.

The chain links TRBV6-5 to TRBJ1-5; perhaps TRBD1 as D (5 bases). V was trimmed by 6 bases and J by 3 bases, leaving 15 bases between them. CDR1 is MNHEY and CDR2 is SVGAGI in the germline V gene. The CDR3 runs to 15 residues. The CDR3 DNA follows: TGTGCCAGCAGGGGGGGACTCGCCTCCAATCAGCCCCAGCATTTT. Protein sequence: CASRGGLASNQPQHF.

In this sample, this clone turned up once. This chain links TRBV13 with TRBJ2-3, with TRBD1 matching 8 bases. Trimming took 5 bases from V and 1 from J; bases not matched to a gene: 5. The CDR3 runs to 15 residues. Germline V gene lookup returns CDR1 PRHDT and CDR2 FYEKMQ (reference sequence). The CDR3 DNA is TGTGCCAGCAGCCAAAAGGGACAGGGCACAGATACGCAGTATTTT. Encoded protein: CASSQKGQGTDTQYF.

The chain is built from TRBV7-2 and TRBJ1-5; TRBD1 matches at 8 bases. CDR3 length equals 14 residues. Germline-derived CDR1 and CDR2 are SGHTA and FQGNSA. The trim removed 5 bases at V and 6 bases at J, leaving 6 bases unmatched. Written as DNA, the CDR3 is TGTGCCAGCAGCCCGAGACAGGGGAGTCAGCCCCAGCATTTT. It specifies CASSPRQGSQPQHF. Complete variable domain (other parts from reference TRBV7-2 and TRBJ1-5): GAGVSQSPSNKVTEKGKDVELRCDPISGHTALYWYRQSLGQGLEFLIYFQGNSAPDKSGLPSDRFSAERTGGSVSTLTIQRTQQEDSAVYLCASSPRQGSQPQHFGDGTRLSIL.

The V call is TRBV7-6, the J call TRBJ1-5; D call uncertain. The CDR3 has 15 amino acids. The germline CDR1 and CDR2 sequences are SGHVS and FNYEAQ. V dropped 4 bases and J dropped 0 bases, with 10 bases sitting between them. The CDR3 sequence: CASSSTSSSNQPQHF. CDR3 DNA sequence: TGTGCCAGCAGCTCGACAAGTAGTAGCAATCAGCCCCAGCATTTT.

V and J are TRBV7-3 and TRBJ2-1; D call uncertain. The CDR3 loop spans 15 amino acids. Germline-derived CDR1 and CDR2 are SGHTA and FQGTGA. The ends were cut back, 2 bases at V and 0 bases at J, with 8 bases in the middle. CDR3 nucleotides: TGTGCCAGCAGCTTAGGCCTCCTCTCCTACAATGAGCAGTTCTTC. It specifies CASSLGLLSYNEQFF.

V gene TRBV7-3 combines with J gene TRBJ2-3, with 7 bases identical to TRBD2. The CDR3 contains 15 residues. In germline, CDR1 is SGHTA, CDR2 FQGTGA. With V trimmed by 3 bases and J by 2 bases, 5 bases remained unmatched. The DNA of the CDR3 is TGTGCCAGCAGCTTCAGAGCGGGGTTCACAGATACGCAGTATTTT. Protein sequence: CASSFRAGFTDTQYF. Using reference TRBV7-3 and TRBJ2-3 for the parts outside the CDR3, the full variable domain is GAGVSQTPSNKVTEKGKYVELRCDPISGHTALYWYRQSLGQGPEFLIYFQGTGAADDSGLPNDRFFAVRPEGSVSTLKIQRTERGDSAVYLCASSFRAGFTDTQYFGPGTRLTVL.

This sequence joins TRBV28 and TRBJ2-7; 8 bases line up with TRBD2. V lost 8 bases, J lost 1 base, and 13 bases stayed unmatched. Germline V gives CDR1 MDHEN, CDR2 SYDVKM. The CDR3 is 16 residues long. The CDR3 DNA follows: TGTGCCAGCCGATCCTCGGGACTAGTTAGTTCCTACGAGCAGTACTTC. Protein: CASRSSGLVSSYEQYF.

The gene calls are TRBV5-1 and TRBJ1-3; weak D call: TRBD1 (6 bases). This CDR3 is built from 15 residues. Trimming took 7 bases from V and 3 from J, leaving 17 bases between them. CDR1 is SGHRS and CDR2 is YFSETQ in the germline V gene. CDR3 protein: CASSSGGRFGNTIYF. The CDR3 DNA is TGCGCCAGCTCCTCGGGGGGGCGTTTTGGAAACACCATATATTTT.

The chain combines TRBV7-9 with TRBJ1-1, with D hard to call. Germline assignment: CDR1 SEHNR and CDR2 FQNEAQ (reference sequence). V was cut by 0 bases and J by 5 bases, with 16 bases left in between. CDR3 length equals 16 residues. The CDR3 DNA follows: TGTGCCAGCAGCTTAGCCCTTTCGACCCAGAGGACTGAAGCTTTCTTT. It codes for CASSLALSTQRTEAFF.

The chain joins TRBV7-8 to TRBJ2-3, with TRBD2 matching over 16 bases. The CDR3 is 19 amino acids. CDR1 SGHVS and CDR2 FQNEAQ come from the germline V gene. The ends lost 5 bases at V and 4 bases at J; junction bases unmatched: 12. CDR3 in DNA: TGTGCCAGCAGCCCCGCTCCAGGGACTAGCGGGAGGGAAGCAGATACGCAGTATTTT. Translation: CASSPAPGTSGREADTQYF.